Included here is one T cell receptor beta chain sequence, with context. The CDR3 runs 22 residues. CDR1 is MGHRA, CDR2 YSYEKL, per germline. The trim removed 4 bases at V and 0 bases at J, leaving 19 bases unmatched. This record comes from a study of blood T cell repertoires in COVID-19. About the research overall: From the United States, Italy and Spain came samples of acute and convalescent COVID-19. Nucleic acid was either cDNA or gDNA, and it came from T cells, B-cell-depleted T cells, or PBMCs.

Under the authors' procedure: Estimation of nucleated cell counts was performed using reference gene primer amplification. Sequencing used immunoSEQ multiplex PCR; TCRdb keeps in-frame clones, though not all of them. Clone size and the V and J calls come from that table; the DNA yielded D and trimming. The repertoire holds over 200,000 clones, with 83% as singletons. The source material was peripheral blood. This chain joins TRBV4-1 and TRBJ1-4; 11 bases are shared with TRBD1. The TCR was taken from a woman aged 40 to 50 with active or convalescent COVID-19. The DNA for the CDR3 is TGCGCCAGCAGCCTACTCCTGTTCCGGGACAGGGGGGGTCATGCAACTAATGAAAAACTGTTTTTT. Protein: CASSLLLFRDRGGHATNEKLFF.